This TCR beta chain comes out of a study of Graves' ophthalmopathy and Graves' hyperthyroidism (dated by TCRdb to between 2018 and 2020). Describing the broader study: Peripheral blood was collected at initial diagnosis, prior to any treatment. The study used TCR beta repertoire signatures to distinguish Graves' ophthalmopathy from Graves' hyperthyroidism and to predict progression to ophthalmopathy. An independent validation cohort was composed of around 19 hyperthyroidism patients and over 15 patients who later progressed from hyperthyroidism to ophthalmopathy. To explore V-J signatures that distinguish ophthalmopathy from hyperthyroidism, a discovery set of 95 to 100 patients was enrolled, made up of 43 with ophthalmopathy and some 60 with stable hyperthyroidism. T-cell repertoires of thyroid tissue and blood were compared in about 6 hyperthyroidism patients. In total, approximately 130 blood samples were TCR-sequenced: approximately 42 ophthalmopathy, some 80 hyperthyroidism and about 17 hyperthyroidism-to-ophthalmopathy patients. Once sampling was done, hyperthyroidism patients were given methimazole at a starting dose of 30 mg daily, while ophthalmopathy patients were given high-dose intravenous methylprednisolone. Study-wide conclusions, independent of this receptor: Most expanded thyroid clonotypes with a frequency above 0.001 also appeared in blood, which suggests that blood repertoires may reflect the immune response in the thyroid. No statistical method was used to predetermine the sample size, and group allocation was not hidden from the investigators. The 13-signature model separated ophthalmopathy from stable hyperthyroidism with around 90% sensitivity and 81.08% specificity in cross-validation, and 80%/75% in the test set. In validation, the model predicted ophthalmopathy progression with about 64% sensitivity and roughly 78% specificity; roughly 12 predicted patients were CT-confirmed with GO in a median of approximately 6.2 months.

Hyperthyroidism was defined as stable when no progression to ophthalmopathy occurred within 18 months of follow-up. Hyperthyroidism patients were newly diagnosed, with disease duration under 2 months, and aged 18 to 65 years. Anyone with other autoimmune diseases, uncontrolled infections, pregnancy or lactation was excluded from the study. Diagnosis relied on clinical symptoms, serum thyroxine, TRAb, thyroid ultrasound and orbital computed tomography. Using Ficoll-Paque density gradient centrifugation, PBMCs were isolated from less than 13 ml of fresh peripheral blood. Total RNA was extracted using Trizol reagent, and RNA quality was checked on an Agilent 2100 Bioanalyzer. This clonotype was counted between two and nine times. Its antigen has not been determined. Base-call qualities are not available, and no considerably larger clone is one nucleotide away. Sequences MDHEN (CDR1) and SYDVKM (CDR2) are obtained from the germline V gene. Reading from cysteine to phenylalanine, the CDR3 counts 14 amino acids. The read is trimmed to its CDR3 DNA, 42 bases read in frame from base 1. V drops 5 bases and J drops 5 bases, leaving 15 bases in between.

TCR beta CDR3 regions were amplified from RNA transcripts for repertoire sequencing. The first round was an RT-PCR using HTBI primers with the Qiagen OneStep RT-PCR kit, and this first round was followed by a second-round multiplex PCR, then size selection and purification. Libraries were sequenced paired-end with 100 bp reads on an Illumina HiSeq2000. As for the authors' bioinformatics: SOAPnuke was used for read processing, and reads with adapters, uncalled bases, a mean Phred below 15, or no exact constant-primer or identifier match were discarded. COPE v1.2.5 was used to merge high-quality paired reads. Each unique nucleotide sequence was treated as a clonotype, and MiTCR v1.1 was used to align the clonotypes to the IMGT TRB V, D and J references. The analysis was limited to V-J combinations with a frequency above 0.0001, which together covered 99.2% of the repertoires. A TCR clonal expansion and chaos score per V-J combination was defined as the ratio of F50 clonal expansion to chaos observed in the TCRdist matrix. Welch's t-statistics and random forest were used to narrow the features down to more than 10 V-J combinations, which were then fed into a naive Bayes classifier. The Morisita-Horn index was used to measure how similar the thyroid and blood repertoires were. The public reads were reprocessed in TCRdb via fastp at Q25 and MiXCR, keeping in-frame beta chains. Identical CDR3 proteins give one entry, which carries the most common genes and DNA. TCRdb, not the authors, supplied the V and J calls. The sample table shows some 360,000 distinct CDR3 sequences, and 15% to 20% are seen once. The ten most abundant clones make up roughly 2.3% of the sample.

Source material: peripheral blood. The V and J genes are TRBV28 and TRBJ2-5; TRBD1 might be the D gene, on 5 matching bases. This TCR derives from an adult woman with stable Graves' hyperthyroidism. The DNA sequence reads TGTGCCAGCAGTCCGCTCTGGGGCCGGGAGACCCAGTACTTC. This translates into CASSPLWGRETQYF.